This T cell receptor beta chain is from a study of blood T cell repertoires in COVID-19. Germline V gives CDR1 LGHDT, CDR2 YNNKEL (reference sequence). The CDR3 totals 14 residues. Trimming stripped 6 bases from V and 1 base from J, with 12 bases between. Per the original methods: Amplification with reference gene primers provided the estimates of nucleated cell counts. Assay used: immunoSEQ multiplex PCR; TCRdb lists only in-frame clones, some missing. D and trimming were read from the DNA, whereas the V and J calls and clone size are those reported in that table. The table lists roughly 360,000 clones, roughly four fifths of them singletons.

This receptor was obtained from a woman in her fifties or sixties who had recovered from COVID-19. The sequencing sample was made of PBMCs or T cells enriched from blood (not recorded which). This sequence joins TRBV3-1 (or the pseudogene TRBV3-2) and TRBJ1-1, with D maybe TRBD1 (5 bases). The CDR3 spells CASSNIGENTEAFF. In DNA, the CDR3 is TGTGCCAGCAGTAATATAGGGGAGAACACTGAAGCTTTCTTT.